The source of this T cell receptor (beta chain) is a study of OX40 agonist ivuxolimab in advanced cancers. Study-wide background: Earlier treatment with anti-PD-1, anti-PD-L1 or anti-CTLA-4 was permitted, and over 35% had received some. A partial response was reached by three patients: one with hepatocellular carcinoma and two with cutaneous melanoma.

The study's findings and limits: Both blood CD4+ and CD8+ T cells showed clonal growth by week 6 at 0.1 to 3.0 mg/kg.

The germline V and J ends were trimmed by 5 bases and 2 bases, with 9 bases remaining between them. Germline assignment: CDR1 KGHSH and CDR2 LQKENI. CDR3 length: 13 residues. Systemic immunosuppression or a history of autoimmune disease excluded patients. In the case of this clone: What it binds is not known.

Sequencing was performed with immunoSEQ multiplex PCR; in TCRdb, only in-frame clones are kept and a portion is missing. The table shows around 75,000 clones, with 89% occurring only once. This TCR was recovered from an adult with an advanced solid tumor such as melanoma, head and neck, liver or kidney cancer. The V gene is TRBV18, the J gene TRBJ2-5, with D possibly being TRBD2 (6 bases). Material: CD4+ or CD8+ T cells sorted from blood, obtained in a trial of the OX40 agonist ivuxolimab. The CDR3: CASSISGQETQYF. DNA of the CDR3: TGTGCCAGCTCAATAAGCGGGCAAGAGACCCAGTACTTC.